This T cell receptor beta chain stems from a study of T cell responses to AZD1222 COVID-19 vaccine (dated by TCRdb to about 2021). Background on the whole study: TCR sequencing was performed for 233 trial participants, of whom about 200 were given two doses of AZD1222 and around 25 were given two doses of MenACWY control vaccine. Trial participants were enrolled by age into subgroups of 18-55, 56-69 and 70-plus years, and about 150, 27 and 61 TCR-sequenced participants, respectively, were included in these subgroups.

Per the publication, the time point label means: about 28 days (+/-7) after the second vaccine dose. AZD1222 recipients given second doses at about 4 weeks or at about 12 weeks were pooled, since spike-specific TCR depth and breadth were not found to differ between the two schedules. Vaccinee samples were obtained from the UK trials COV001 and COV002, which included a single-blind randomized controlled phase 2/3 trial of AZD1222 (ChAdOx1 nCoV-19) in healthy adults. For TCRbeta chain sequencing, PBMC samples from trial participants were taken at day 0 and at day 28 after the second dose. The CDR3 regions of human TCRbeta chains were analyzed by immunosequencing. The published analysis was carried out like this. TCRs in the repertoires were matched against a reference library of SARS-CoV-2-specific TCRs that had been generated with the MIRA antigen-specificity platform. Breadth was defined as the fraction of unique TCRs that were SARS-CoV-2-associated, and depth was defined as the fraction of total T cells that were SARS-CoV-2-associated. Each spike-specific TCR was assigned to its reactive spike region and to a CD4 or CD8 class using the MIRA data. Log10-transformed breadth and depth values were compared by one-way ANOVA with Sidak's multiple comparisons tests. The source is immuneACCESS, and TCRdb retained only in-frame sequences with V and J called. Part of the clones is not carried over; for the studies checked, unresolved V genes explain less than half of this, and the remainder is unexplained. That table furnishes V, J and clone size, whereas the DNA furnished D and trimming. This sample gives 120,000 or so clones in total; 86% of them show up just once. The ten largest make up approximately 16% of the sample.

The investigation overall reported the following: Because no day 14 peak-response samples were available, the repertoires could be characterized only after the peak T cell response. CD4 TCRs associated with the vaccine covered the entire spike protein, and the dominant responses were in regions 160-218 and 743-854. Most participants were white British and females outnumbered males, and the authors suggested that clonal diversity may have been underestimated. Epitopes outside the regions mutated in the B.1.351 and B.1.1.7 variants were reportedly recognized by nearly half of the unique spike-specific TCRs. Only five or six AZD1222 recipients were SARS-CoV-2 seropositive at baseline, limiting conclusions about previously exposed vaccinees. In the small 56-69-year group, the increase in depth fell short of significance, most likely because of low power. A significant rise in spike-specific TCR breadth and depth was observed after two AZD1222 doses relative to day 0 and relative to MenACWY recipients.

The CDR3 spans 15 residues, from the cysteine through the phenylalanine. Of the read, only the CDR3 DNA is kept; its 45 bases are in frame from base 1. V loses 3 bases at its end and J loses 5 bases; junction bases beyond the gene matches: 5. CDR1 MDHEN and CDR2 SYDVKM are derived from the germline V gene. The count of this clone is one. It lacks a known antigen. Qualities for individual bases were not recorded, and no much larger clone is one base off. The receptor comes from an adult who received the AZD1222 COVID-19 vaccine. The source was peripheral blood, collected 28 days after the second AZD1222 dose. Recombination joined TRBV28 with TRBJ2-4; 9 nucleotides in the junction match TRBD1. The DNA sequence is as follows: TGTGCCAGCAGTTTGTGGACAGGGGCGGAAAACATTCAGTACTTC. Translation gives CASSLWTGAENIQYF. The CDR3 plus the reference TRBV28 and TRBJ2-4 genes for the other parts give the full variable domain: DVKVTQSSRYLVKRTGEKVFLECVQDMDHENMFWYRQDPGLGLRLIYFSYDVKMKEKGDIPEGYSVSREKKERFSLILESASTNQTSMYLCASSLWTGAENIQYFGAGTRLSVL.